What follows are 15 T cell receptor beta chains derived from one specimen sequenced in a study of cytomegalovirus exposure and HLA in healthy donors. The PCR ran on 60 Vbeta and 13 Jbeta primers. The method was immunoSEQ multiplex PCR; TCRdb's version includes in-frame clones alone and lacks a portion of them. The repertoire has tens of thousands of clones, 85% to 90% of them found once; the top ten carry 12%. The sequencing input was PBMCs. Receptors originate from a woman younger than 45 in good health and CMV-seropositive.

The chain uses TRBV4-1 and TRBJ2-7, with D perhaps matching TRBD1 (6 bases). Germline V gene lookup returns CDR1 MGHRA and CDR2 YSYEKL. Trimming shortened V by 3 bases and J by 1 base, and 19 bases separated the two germline ends. The CDR3 loop spans 17 amino acids. DNA for the CDR3: TGCGCCAGCAGCCATCCCCCGACAGGAGGTTTATCCTACGAGCAGTACTTC. Its translation: CASSHPPTGGLSYEQYF.

V usage is TRBV6-5 and J usage is TRBJ2-3; 7 bases align to TRBD2. Unmatched junction bases numbered 8, after V lost 3 bases and J lost 2 bases. Germline loops: CDR1 MNHEY, CDR2 SVGAGI. This CDR3 spans 16 amino acids. CDR3 loop: CASSYSLAALTDTQYF. Here the CDR3 DNA reads TGTGCCAGCAGTTATTCCCTAGCGGCCCTCACAGATACGCAGTATTTT.

This rearrangement joins TRBV7-9 to TRBJ2-7; 7 bases agree with TRBD2. Looked up from germline, CDR1 is SEHNR and CDR2 is FQNEAQ (reference sequence). CDR3 length: 13 amino acids. V was pared by 8 bases and J by 3 bases, with 7 bases of the junction left unmatched. Written as DNA, the CDR3 is TGTGCCAGCGGAAGTGGCGGGAGCTACGAGCAGTACTTC. Protein sequence: CASGSGGSYEQYF.

The V call is TRBV7-9, the J call TRBJ1-5; a possible D gene is TRBD1 (6 bases). The CDR3 runs 16 residues. In germline, CDR1 is SEHNR, CDR2 FQNEAQ (reference sequence). V lost 5 bases, J lost 0 bases, and 14 bases lay in between. Written as DNA, the CDR3 is TGTGCCAGCAGCCCGGGGGGGCGTATTAGCAATCAGCCCCAGCATTTT. As protein: CASSPGGRISNQPQHF.

V and J are TRBV30 and TRBJ1-1; possibly TRBD1 for D (5 bases). CDR3 size: 14 residues. Trimming removed 4 bases at V and 3 bases at J, with 15 bases between. Germline lookup yields CDR1 GTSNPN and CDR2 SVGIG (reference sequence). The CDR3 reads CAWNHGTGDTEAFF. The CDR3, as DNA: TGTGCCTGGAACCACGGGACTGGGGACACTGAAGCTTTCTTT.

The V and J genes are TRBV28 and TRBJ1-1; D call uncertain. Trimming left V 3 bases short and J 0 bases short, with 8 bases between. Germline CDR1 reads MDHEN; CDR2 reads SYDVKM. The CDR3 is made up of 14 amino acids. CDR3: CASSFPGMNTEAFF. The CDR3 region has the DNA TGTGCCAGCAGTTTCCCCGGGATGAACACTGAAGCTTTCTTT.

This clone was counted only a few times. This chain uses TRBV6-1 with TRBJ2-1; perhaps TRBD1 as D (6 bases). CDR3 length: 13 residues. Trimming cost V 6 bases and J 4 bases, with 10 bases left between them. The germline gives CDR1 MNHNS, CDR2 SASEGT. The CDR3 region has the DNA TGTGCCAGCAGCAGACAGGCGTACAATGAGCAGTTCTTC. It codes for CASSRQAYNEQFF.

This clone was detected once. The chain uses TRBV4-2 and TRBJ2-5; TRBD2 might be the D (6 bases). Germline V gives CDR1 LGHNA, CDR2 YNFKEQ. This CDR3 is 12 amino acids long. The V end lost 0 bases, the J end lost 9 bases, and 8 bases lay between the germline ends. In DNA, the CDR3 is TGTGCCAGCAGCCAAGATAGGGAGGCCCAGTACTTC. The encoded protein is CASSQDREAQYF.

The gene calls are TRBV29-1 and TRBJ1-3, with 10 bases fitting TRBD1. The CDR3 extends over 14 amino acids. Germline V gene lookup returns CDR1 SQVTM and CDR2 ANQGSEA. V trimming: 5 bases; J trimming: 2 bases; junction bases outside the gene matches: 3. Here the CDR3 reads CSVRQGAAGNTIYF. CDR3 nucleotide sequence: TGCAGCGTTCGACAGGGGGCGGCTGGAAACACCATATATTTT.

The chain has TRBV19 and TRBJ2-6, with 10 positions matching TRBD1. In germline, CDR1 is LNHDA, CDR2 SQIVND (reference sequence). The J segment lost 0 bases and the V segment lost 6 bases, leaving 5 bases of the junction unmatched. This CDR3 region has 17 residues. The CDR3 sequence is CASRRGQGNSGANVLTF. CDR3 DNA: TGTGCCAGTAGGAGGGGACAGGGGAACTCTGGGGCCAACGTCCTGACTTTC. Drawing the rest from reference TRBV19 and TRBJ2-6, the complete variable domain is DGGITQSPKYLFRKEGQNVTLSCEQNLNHDAMYWYRQDPGQGLRLIYYSQIVNDFQKGDIAEGYSVSREKKESFPLTVTSAQKNPTAFYLCASRRGQGNSGANVLTFGAGSRLTVL.

The V gene is TRBV19, the J gene TRBJ2-1, with TRBD2 as a possible D gene (5 bases). Trimming took off 2 bases at V and 9 bases at J, with 11 bases between the two ends. Germline-derived CDR1 and CDR2 are LNHDA and SQIVND (reference sequence). The CDR3 is 13 residues long. Here the CDR3 DNA reads TGTGCCAGTAGTATATATCGGGGAAGTGAGCAGTTCTTC. It codes for CASSIYRGSEQFF.

CDR3 nucleotides: TGTGCCAGCTCCACCGGGTTGCACCAAGAGACCCAGTACTTC. Translation gives CASSTGLHQETQYF. This chain links TRBV18 with TRBJ2-5, with D uncertain. Trimming removed 6 bases at V and 0 bases at J, with 11 bases between. The CDR3 runs to 14 residues. CDR1 is KGHSH, CDR2 LQKENI, per germline.

V is TRBV30 and J is TRBJ2-3; 7 bases fit TRBD1. J gave up 5 bases and V 2 bases, and 1 base lay outside the gene matches. The CDR3 runs to 12 residues. Germline V gives CDR1 GTSNPN, CDR2 SVGIG (reference sequence). Written as DNA, the CDR3 is TGTGCCTGGAGTTACAGGGGAGATACGCAGTATTTT. Translated: CAWSYRGDTQYF.

This chain links TRBV12-5 with TRBJ2-1; the D gene is possibly TRBD2 (7 bases). This CDR3 spans 13 amino acids. The V gene lost 5 bases and the J gene lost 7 bases, with 12 bases spanning the gap. Per germline, CDR1 LGHNT and CDR2 FRNRAP. The CDR3: CASGRGGGNEQFF. The CDR3 nucleotides are TGTGCTAGTGGTAGGGGGGGCGGGAATGAGCAGTTCTTC.

V and J are TRBV14 and TRBJ1-2; 8 bases are a match to TRBD1. The V gene's germline CDR1 is SGHDN and CDR2 FVKESK. This CDR3 comprises 15 residues. The V and J ends lost 4 bases and 3 bases, in that order; junction bases with no gene match: 7. This CDR3 reads CASSLPGQAHYGYTF. Here the CDR3 DNA reads TGTGCCAGCAGCCTACCGGGACAGGCGCACTATGGCTACACCTTC.